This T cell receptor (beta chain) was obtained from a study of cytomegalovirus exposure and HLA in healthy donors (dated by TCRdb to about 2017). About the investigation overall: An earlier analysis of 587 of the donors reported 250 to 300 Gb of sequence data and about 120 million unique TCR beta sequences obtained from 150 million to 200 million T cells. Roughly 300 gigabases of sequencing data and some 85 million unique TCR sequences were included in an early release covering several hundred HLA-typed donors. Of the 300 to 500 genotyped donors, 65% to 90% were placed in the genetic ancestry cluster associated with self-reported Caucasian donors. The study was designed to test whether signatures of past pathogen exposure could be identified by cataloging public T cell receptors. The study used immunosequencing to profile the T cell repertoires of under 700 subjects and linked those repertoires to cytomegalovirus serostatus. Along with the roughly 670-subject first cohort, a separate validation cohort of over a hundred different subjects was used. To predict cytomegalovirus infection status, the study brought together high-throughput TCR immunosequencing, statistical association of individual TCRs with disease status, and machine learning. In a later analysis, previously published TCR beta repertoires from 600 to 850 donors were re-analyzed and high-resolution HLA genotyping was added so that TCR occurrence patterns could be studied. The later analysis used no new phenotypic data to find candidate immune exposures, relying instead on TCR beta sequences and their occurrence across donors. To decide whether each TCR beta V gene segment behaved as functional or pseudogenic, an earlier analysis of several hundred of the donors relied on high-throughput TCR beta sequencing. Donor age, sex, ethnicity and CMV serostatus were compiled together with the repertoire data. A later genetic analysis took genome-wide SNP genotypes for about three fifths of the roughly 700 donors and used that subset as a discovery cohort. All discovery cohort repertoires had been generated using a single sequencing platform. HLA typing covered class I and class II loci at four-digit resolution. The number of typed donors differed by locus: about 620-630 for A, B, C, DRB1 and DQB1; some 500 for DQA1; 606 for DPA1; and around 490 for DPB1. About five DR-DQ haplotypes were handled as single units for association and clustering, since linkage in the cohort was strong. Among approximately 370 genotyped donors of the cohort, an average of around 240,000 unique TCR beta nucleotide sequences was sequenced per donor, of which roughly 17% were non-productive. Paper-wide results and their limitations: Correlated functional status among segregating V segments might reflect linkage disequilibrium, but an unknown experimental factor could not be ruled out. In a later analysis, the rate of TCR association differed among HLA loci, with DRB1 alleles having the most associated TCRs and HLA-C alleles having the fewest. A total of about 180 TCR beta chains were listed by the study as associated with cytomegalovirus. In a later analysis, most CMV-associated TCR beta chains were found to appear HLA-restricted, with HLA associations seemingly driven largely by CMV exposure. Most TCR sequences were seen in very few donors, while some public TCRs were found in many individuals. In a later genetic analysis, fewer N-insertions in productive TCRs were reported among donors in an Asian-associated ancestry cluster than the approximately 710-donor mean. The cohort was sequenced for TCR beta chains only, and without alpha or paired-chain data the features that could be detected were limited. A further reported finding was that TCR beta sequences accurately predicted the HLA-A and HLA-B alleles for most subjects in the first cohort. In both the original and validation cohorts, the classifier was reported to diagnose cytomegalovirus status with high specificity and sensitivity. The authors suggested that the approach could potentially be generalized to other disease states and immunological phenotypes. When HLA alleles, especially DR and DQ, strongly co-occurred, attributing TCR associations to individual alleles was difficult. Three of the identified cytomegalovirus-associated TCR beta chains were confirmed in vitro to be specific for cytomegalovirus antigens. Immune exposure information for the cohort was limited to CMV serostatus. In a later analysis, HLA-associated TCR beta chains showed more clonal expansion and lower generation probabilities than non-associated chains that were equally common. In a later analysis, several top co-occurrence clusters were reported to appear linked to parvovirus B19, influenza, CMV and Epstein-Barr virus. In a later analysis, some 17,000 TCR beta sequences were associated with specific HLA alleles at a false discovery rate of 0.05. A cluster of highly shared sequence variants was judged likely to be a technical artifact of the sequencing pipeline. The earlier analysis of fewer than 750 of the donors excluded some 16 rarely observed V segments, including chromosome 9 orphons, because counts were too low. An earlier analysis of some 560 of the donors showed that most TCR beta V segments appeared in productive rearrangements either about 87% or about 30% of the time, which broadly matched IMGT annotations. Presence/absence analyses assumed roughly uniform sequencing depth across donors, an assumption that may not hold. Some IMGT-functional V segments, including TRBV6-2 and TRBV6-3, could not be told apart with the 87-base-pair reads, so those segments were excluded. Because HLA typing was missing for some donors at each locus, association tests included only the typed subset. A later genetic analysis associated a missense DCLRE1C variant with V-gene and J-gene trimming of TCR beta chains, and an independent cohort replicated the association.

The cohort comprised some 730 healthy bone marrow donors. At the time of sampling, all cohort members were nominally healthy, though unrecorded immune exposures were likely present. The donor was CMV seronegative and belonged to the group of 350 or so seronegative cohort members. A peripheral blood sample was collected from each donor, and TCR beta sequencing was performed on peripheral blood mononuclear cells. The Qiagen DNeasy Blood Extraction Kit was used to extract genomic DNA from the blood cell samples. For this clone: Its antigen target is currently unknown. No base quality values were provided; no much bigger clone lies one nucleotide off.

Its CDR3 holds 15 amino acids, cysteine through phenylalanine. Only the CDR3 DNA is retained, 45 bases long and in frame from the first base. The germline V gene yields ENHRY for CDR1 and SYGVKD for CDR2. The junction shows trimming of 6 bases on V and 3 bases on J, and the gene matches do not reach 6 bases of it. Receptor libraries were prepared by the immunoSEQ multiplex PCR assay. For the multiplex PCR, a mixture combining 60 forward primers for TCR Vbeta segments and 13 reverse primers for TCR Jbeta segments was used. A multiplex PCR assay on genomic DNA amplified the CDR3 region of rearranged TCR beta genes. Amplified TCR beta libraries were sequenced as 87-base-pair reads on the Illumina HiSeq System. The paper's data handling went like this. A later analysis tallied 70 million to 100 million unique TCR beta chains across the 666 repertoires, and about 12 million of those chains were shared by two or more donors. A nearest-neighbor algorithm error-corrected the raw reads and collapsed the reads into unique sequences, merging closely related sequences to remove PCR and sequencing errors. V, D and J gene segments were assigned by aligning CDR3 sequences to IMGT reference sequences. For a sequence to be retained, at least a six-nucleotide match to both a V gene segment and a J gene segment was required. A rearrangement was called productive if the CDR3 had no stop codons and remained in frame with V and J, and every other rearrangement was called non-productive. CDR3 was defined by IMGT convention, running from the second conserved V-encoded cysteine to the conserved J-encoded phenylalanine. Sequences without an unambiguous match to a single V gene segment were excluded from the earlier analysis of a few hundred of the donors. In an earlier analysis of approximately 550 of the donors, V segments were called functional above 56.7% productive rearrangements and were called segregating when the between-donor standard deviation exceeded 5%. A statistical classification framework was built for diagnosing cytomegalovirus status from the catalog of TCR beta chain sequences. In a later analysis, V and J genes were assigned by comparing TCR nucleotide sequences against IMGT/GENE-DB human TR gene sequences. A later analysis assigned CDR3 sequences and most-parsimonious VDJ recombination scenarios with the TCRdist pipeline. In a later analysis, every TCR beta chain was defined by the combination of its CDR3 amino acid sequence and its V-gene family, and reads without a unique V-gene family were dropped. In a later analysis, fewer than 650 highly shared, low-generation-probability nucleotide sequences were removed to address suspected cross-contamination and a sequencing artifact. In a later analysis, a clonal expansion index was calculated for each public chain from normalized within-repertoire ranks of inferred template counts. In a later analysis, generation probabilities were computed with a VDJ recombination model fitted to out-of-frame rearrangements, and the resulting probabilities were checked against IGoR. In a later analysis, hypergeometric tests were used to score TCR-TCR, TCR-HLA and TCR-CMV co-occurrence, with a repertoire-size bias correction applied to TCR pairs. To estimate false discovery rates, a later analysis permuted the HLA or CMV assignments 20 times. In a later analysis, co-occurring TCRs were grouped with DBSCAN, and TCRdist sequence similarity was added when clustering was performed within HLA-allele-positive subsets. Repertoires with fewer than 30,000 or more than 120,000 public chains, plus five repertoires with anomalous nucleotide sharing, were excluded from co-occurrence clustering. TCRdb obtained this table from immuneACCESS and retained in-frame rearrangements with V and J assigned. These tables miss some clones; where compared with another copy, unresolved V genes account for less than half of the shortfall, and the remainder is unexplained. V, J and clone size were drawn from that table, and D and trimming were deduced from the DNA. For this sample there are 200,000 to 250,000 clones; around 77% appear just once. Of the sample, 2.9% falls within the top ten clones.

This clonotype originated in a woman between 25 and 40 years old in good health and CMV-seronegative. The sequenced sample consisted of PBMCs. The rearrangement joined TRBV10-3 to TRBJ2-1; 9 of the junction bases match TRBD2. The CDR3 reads CAISAVAGDYNEQFF. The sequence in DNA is TGTGCCATCAGCGCAGTAGCGGGGGACTACAATGAGCAGTTCTTC.